The 4 T cell receptor beta chains below were found in one sample sequenced in a study of blood T cell repertoires in COVID-19. The data were produced by immunoSEQ multiplex PCR, yet TCRdb's version contains in-frame clones alone and is incomplete. The sample shows about 140,000 clones, 87% of them seen only once. The specimen sequenced was PBMCs or T cells enriched from blood (not recorded which). The receptor set was obtained from a man in his sixties who had recovered from COVID-19.

The rearrangement links TRBV25-1 to TRBJ1-1, with a tentative D call TRBD1 (5 bases). V was pared by 10 bases and J by 10 bases, with 19 bases between. The length of the CDR3 is 12 residues. CDR1 MGHDK and CDR2 SYGVNS come from the germline V gene. This chain's CDR3 is CATSPGARVAFF. The CDR3, as DNA: TGTGCCACCTCACCTGGGGCAAGGGTAGCTTTCTTT.

The genes are TRBV19 and TRBJ2-2; the match to TRBD2 covers 9 bases. V gave up 11 bases and J gave up 2 bases; unmatched junction bases: 9. Germline lookup yields CDR1 LNHDA and CDR2 SQIVND (reference sequence). The CDR3 has 15 residues. The CDR3 sequence is CALRAGGSNTGELFF. In DNA, the CDR3 is TGTGCCCTCCGCGCGGGGGGGTCAAACACCGGGGAGCTGTTTTTT.

The CDR3 sequence is CASSKDGQGFLNEQFF. CDR3 DNA sequence: TGTGCCAGCAGCAAAGATGGACAGGGGTTTCTCAATGAGCAGTTCTTC. The rearrangement links TRBV2 to TRBJ2-1; 9 nucleotides line up with TRBD1. The CDR3 is made up of 16 amino acids. The trim removed 6 bases at V and 6 bases at J, leaving 12 bases unmatched. Germline values: CDR1 SNHLY, CDR2 FYNNEI.

This clone has a single count. Distinct nucleotide sequences in the sample also encode this CDR3. The V gene is TRBV18, the J gene TRBJ1-2; D is unresolved. Germline values: CDR1 KGHSH, CDR2 LQKENI. V was shortened by 3 bases and J by 7 bases, with 9 bases between the two germline ends. This CDR3 is built from 12 residues. The CDR3 protein is CASSPRSGGYTF. As DNA, the CDR3 is TGTGCCAGCTCACCTCGATCCGGTGGCTACACCTTC.